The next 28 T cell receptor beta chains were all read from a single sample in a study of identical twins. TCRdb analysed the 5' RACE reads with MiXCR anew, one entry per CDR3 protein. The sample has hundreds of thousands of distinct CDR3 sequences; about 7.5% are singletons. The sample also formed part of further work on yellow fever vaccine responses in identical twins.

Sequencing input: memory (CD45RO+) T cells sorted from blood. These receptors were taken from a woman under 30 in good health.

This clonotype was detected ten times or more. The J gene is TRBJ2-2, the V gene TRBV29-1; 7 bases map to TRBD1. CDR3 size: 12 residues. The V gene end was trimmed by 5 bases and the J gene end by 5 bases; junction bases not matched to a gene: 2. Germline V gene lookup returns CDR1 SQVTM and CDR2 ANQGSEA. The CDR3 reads CSVLTGTGELFF. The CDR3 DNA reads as TGCAGCGTTTTGACAGGGACCGGGGAGCTGTTTTTT.

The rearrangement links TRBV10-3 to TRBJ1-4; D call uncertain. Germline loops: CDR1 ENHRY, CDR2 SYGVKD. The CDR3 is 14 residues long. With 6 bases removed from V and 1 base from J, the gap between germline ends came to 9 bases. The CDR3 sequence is CAIRGAGTNEKLFF. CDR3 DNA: TGTGCCATCAGAGGAGCAGGAACTAATGAAAAACTGTTTTTT.

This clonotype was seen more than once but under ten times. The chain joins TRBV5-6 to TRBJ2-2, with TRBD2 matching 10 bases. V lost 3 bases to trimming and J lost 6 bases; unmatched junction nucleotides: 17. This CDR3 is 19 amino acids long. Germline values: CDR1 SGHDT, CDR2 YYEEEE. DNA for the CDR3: TGTGCCAGCAGCTCCTACGGGCCTAGCGGGGGCAATAACCCCGGGGAGCTGTTTTTT. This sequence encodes CASSSYGPSGGNNPGELFF. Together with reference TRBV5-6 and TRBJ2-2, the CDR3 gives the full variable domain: DAGVTQSPTHLIKTRGQQVTLRCSPKSGHDTVSWYQQALGQGPQFIFQYYEEEERQRGNFPDRFSGHQFPNYSSELNVNALLLGDSALYLCASSSYGPSGGNNPGELFFGEGSRLTVL.

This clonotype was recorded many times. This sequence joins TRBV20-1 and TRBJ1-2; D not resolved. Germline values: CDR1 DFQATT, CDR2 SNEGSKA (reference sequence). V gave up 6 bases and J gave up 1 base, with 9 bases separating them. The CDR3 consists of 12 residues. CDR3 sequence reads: CSASKNNYGYTF. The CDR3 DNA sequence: TGCAGTGCGAGCAAGAATAACTATGGCTACACCTTC.

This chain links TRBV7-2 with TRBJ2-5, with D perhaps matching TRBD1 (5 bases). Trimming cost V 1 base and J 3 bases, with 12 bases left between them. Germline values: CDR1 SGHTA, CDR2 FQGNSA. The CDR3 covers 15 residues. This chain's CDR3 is CASSLEAGWEETQYF. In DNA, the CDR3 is TGTGCCAGCAGCTTAGAGGCAGGGTGGGAAGAGACCCAGTACTTC.

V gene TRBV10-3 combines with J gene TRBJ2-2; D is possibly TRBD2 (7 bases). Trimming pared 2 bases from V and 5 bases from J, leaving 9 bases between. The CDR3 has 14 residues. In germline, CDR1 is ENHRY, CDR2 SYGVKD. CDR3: CAISERGATGELFF. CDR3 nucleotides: TGTGCCATCAGTGAGCGGGGGGCGACCGGGGAGCTGTTTTTT.

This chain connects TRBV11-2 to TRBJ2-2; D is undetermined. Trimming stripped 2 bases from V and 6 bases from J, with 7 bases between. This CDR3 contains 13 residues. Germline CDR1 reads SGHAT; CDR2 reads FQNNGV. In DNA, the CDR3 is TGTGCCAGCAGCTTATTTGGTGCCGGGGAGCTGTTTTTT. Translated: CASSLFGAGELFF. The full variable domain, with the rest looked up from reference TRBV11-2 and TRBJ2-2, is EAGVAQSPRYKIIEKRQSVAFWCNPISGHATLYWYQQILGQGPKLLIQFQNNGVVDDSQLPKDRFSAERLKGVDSTLKIQPAKLEDSAVYLCASSLFGAGELFFGEGSRLTVL.

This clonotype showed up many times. The CDR3 is CASSLEVGGEAFF. CDR3 DNA sequence: TGTGCCAGCAGCTTAGAGGTTGGGGGTGAAGCTTTCTTT. V and J are TRBV7-9 and TRBJ1-1, with TRBD1 as a possible D gene (5 bases). The V and J ends lost 1 base and 7 bases respectively, with 10 bases between them. CDR1 SEHNR and CDR2 FQNEAQ come from the germline V gene (reference sequence). CDR3 length equals 13 residues.

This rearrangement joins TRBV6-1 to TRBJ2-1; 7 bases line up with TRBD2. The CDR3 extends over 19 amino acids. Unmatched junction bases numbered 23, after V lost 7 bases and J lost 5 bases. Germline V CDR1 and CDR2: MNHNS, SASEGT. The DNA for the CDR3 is TGTGCCAGCACCCGTCCGGGACTACGGGATTACTCGGGGGACAATGAGCAGTTCTTC. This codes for CASTRPGLRDYSGDNEQFF.

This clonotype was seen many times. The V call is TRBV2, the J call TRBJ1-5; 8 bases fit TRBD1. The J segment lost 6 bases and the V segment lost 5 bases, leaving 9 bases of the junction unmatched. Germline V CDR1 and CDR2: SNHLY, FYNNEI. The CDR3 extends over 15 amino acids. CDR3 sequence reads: CASSIPRGQGQPQHF. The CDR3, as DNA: TGTGCCAGCAGTATACCCAGGGGGCAGGGTCAGCCCCAGCATTTT.

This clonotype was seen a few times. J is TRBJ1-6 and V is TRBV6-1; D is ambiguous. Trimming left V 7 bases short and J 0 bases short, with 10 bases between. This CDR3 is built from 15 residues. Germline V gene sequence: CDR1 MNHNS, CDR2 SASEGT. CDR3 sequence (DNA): TGTGCCAGCAAGGGCAAAGACTCCTATAATTCACCCCTCCACTTT. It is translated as CASKGKDSYNSPLHF.

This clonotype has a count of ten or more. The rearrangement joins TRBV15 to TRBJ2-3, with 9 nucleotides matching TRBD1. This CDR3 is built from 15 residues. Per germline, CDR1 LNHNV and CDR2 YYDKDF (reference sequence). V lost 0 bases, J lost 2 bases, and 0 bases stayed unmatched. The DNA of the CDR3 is TGTGCCACCAGCAGAGAACAGGGGGCCACAGATACGCAGTATTTT. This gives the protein CATSREQGATDTQYF.

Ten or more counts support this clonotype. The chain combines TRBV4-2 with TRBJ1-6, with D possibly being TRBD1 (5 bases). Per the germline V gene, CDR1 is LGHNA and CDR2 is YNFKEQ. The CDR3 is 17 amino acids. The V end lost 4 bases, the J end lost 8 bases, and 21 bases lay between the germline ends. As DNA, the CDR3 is TGTGCCAGCAGCCGGGAGGGGTCCGCAGGGTGGTATTCACCCCTCCACTTT. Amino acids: CASSREGSAGWYSPLHF.

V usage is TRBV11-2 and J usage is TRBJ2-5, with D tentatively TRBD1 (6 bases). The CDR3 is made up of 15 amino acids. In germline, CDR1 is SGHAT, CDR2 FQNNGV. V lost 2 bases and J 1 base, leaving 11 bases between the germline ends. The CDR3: CASSLRAGAQETQYF. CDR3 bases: TGTGCCAGCAGCTTAAGGGCAGGGGCCCAAGAGACCCAGTACTTC. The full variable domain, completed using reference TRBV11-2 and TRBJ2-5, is EAGVAQSPRYKIIEKRQSVAFWCNPISGHATLYWYQQILGQGPKLLIQFQNNGVVDDSQLPKDRFSAERLKGVDSTLKIQPAKLEDSAVYLCASSLRAGAQETQYFGPGTRLLVL.

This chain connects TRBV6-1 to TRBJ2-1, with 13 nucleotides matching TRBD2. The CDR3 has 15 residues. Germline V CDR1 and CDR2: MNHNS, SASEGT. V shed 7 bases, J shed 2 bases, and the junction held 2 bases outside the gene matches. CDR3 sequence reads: CASKLAGGPYNEQFF. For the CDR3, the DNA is TGTGCCAGCAAACTAGCGGGGGGGCCCTACAATGAGCAGTTCTTC.

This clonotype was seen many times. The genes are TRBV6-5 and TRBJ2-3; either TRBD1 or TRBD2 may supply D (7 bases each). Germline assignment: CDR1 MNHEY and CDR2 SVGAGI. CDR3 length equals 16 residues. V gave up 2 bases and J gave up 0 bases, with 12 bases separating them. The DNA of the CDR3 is TGTGCCAGCAGTTACGGGGGGGACAGAAGCACAGATACGCAGTATTTT. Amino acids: CASSYGGDRSTDTQYF.

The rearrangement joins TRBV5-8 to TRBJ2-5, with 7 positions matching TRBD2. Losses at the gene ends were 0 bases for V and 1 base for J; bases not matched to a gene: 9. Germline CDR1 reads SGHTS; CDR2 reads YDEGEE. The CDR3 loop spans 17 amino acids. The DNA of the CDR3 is TGTGCCAGCAGCTTGGGGGTTAGGGAGGGCTTCCAAGAGACCCAGTACTTC. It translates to CASSLGVREGFQETQYF. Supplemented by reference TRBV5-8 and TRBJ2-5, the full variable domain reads EAGVTQSPTHLIKTRGQQATLRCSPISGHTSVYWYQQALGLGLQFLLWYDEGEERNRGNFPPRFSGRQFPNYSSELNVNALELEDSALYLCASSLGVREGFQETQYFGPGTRLLVL.

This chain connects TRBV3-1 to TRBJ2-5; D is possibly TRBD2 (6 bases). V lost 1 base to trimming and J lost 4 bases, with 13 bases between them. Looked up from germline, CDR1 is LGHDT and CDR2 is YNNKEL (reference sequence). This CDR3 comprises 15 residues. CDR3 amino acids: CASSQVSWGGETQYF. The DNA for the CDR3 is TGTGCCAGCAGCCAAGTCTCGTGGGGAGGAGAGACCCAGTACTTC.

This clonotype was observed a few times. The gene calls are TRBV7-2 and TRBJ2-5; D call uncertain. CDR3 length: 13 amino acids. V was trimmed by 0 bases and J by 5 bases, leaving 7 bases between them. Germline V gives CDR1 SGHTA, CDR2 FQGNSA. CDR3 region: CASSLASGETQYF. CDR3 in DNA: TGTGCCAGCAGCTTAGCCTCCGGGGAGACCCAGTACTTC.

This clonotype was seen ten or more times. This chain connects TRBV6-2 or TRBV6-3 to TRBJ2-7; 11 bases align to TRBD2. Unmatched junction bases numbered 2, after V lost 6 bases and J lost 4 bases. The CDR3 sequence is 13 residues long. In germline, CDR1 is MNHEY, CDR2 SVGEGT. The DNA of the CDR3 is TGTGCCAGCAGAGCTAGCGGGAGGTACGAGCAGTACTTC. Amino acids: CASRASGRYEQYF.

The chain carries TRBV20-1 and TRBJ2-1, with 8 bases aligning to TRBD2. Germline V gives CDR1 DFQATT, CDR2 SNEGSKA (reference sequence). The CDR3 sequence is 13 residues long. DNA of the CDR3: TGCAGCCAGCGGGAGTCGGCCTACAATGAGCAGTTCTTC. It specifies CSQRESAYNEQFF.

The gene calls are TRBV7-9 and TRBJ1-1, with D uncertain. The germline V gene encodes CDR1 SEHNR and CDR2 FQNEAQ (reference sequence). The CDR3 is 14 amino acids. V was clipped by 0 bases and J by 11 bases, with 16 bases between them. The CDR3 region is CASSLANSIPSAFF. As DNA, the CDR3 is TGTGCCAGCAGCTTAGCGAATTCTATACCCTCCGCTTTCTTT.

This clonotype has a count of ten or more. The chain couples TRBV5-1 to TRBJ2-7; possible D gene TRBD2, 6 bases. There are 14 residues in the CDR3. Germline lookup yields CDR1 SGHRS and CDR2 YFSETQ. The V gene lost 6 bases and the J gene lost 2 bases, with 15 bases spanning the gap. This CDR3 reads CASIGDLPPYEQYF. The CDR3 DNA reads TGCGCCAGCATTGGGGACTTACCCCCCTACGAGCAGTACTTC.

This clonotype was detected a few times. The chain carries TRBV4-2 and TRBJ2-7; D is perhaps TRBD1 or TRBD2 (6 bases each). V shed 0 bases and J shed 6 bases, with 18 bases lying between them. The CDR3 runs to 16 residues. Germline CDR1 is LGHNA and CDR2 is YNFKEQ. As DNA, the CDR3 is TGTGCCAGCAGCCAAGACTGGTCGGGGGCCATTGGCGAGCAGTACTTC. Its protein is CASSQDWSGAIGEQYF.

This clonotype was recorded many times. This CDR3 is CASSLAGGLNTQYF. For the CDR3, the DNA is TGTGCCAGCAGCTTAGCGGGGGGGCTTAATACGCAGTATTTT. The genes are TRBV7-2 and TRBJ2-3; a possible D gene is TRBD2 (7 bases). V gave up 0 bases and J gave up 7 bases, with 11 bases separating them. Germline CDR1 and CDR2: SGHTA and FQGNSA. This CDR3 is 14 amino acids long.

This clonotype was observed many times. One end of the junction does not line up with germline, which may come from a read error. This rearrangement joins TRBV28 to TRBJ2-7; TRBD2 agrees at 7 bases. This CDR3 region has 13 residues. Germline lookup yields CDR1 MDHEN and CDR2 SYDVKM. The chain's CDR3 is CASSSLGEGGPQF. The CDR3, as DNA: TGTGCCAGCAGTTCCTTGGGCGAGGGAGGGCCTCAATTC.

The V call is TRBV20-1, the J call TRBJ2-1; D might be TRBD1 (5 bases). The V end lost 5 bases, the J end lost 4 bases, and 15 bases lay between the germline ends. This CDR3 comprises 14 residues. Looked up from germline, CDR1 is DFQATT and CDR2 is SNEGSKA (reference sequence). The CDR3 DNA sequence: TGCAGTGCTCCCTGGGGCCAGAGGTACAATGAGCAGTTCTTC. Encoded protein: CSAPWGQRYNEQFF.

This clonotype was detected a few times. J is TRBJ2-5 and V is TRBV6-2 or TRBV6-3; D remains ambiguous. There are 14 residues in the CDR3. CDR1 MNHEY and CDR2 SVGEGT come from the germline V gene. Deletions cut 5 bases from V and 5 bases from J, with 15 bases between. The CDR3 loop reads CASSDPGPMETQYF. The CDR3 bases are TGTGCCAGCAGTGACCCGGGCCCTATGGAGACCCAGTACTTC.